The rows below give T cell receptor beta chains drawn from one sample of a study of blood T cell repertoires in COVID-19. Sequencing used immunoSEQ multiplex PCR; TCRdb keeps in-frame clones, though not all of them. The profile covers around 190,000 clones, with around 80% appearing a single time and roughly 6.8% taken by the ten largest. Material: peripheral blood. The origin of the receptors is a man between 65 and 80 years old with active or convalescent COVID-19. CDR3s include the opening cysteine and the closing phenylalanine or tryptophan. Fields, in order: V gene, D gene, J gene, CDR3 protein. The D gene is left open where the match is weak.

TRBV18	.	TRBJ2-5	CASSPSQTETQYF
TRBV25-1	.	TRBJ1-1	CASSLGLGTEAFF
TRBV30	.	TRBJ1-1	CAWSVSVNTEAFF
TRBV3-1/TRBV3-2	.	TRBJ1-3	CASSQETGLSTIYF
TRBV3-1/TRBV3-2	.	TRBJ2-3	CASSLAATTDTQYF
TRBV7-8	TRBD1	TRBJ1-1	CASSSQGIRDTEAFF
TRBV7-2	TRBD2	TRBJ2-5	CASSSTRGTETQYF
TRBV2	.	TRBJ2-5	CASSDNGGQETQYF
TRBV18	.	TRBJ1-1	CASSPTGNTEAFF
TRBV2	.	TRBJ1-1	CASTSRGGTEAFF
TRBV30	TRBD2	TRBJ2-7	CAWTTGGSVGEQYF
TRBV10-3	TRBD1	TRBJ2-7	CAIRFSRTGEDRLQYF
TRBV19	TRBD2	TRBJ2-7	CASSITSATYEQYF
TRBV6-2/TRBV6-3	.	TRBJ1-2	CASSWPPTADGYTF
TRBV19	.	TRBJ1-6	CASSSGQPNSPLHF
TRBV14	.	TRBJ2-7	CASSRTHGGEQYF
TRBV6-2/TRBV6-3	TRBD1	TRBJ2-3	CASSFLGQGRDTQYF
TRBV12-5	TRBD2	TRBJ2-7	CASGHGLAGASSYEQYF
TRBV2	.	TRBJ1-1	CASSESGRNTEAFF
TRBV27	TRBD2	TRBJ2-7	CASSSDGTSGWAREQYF
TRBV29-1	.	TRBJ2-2	CSGSGMGGELFF
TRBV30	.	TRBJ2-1	CAWSVQVKGEQFF
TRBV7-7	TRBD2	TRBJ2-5	CASSLVYFGGETQYF
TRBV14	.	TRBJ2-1	CASSQVRDNLRFF
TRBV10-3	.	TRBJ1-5	CATCQGPGALNQPQHF
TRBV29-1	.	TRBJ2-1	CSVEGLAERTERIYYNEQFF
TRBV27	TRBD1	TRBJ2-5	CASSPGQEKRTQYF
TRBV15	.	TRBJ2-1	CATSSNLSYNEQFF
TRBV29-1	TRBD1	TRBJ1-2	CSVEASRDRAYGYTF
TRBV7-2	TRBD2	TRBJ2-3	CASSSSAGGPFVAQYF
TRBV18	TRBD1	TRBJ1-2	CASSTGTGGGYTF
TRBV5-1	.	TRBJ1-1	CASSEAGGTEAFF
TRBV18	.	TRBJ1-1	CASSPGRALNTEAFF
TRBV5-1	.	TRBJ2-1	CASSLGDFYNEQFF
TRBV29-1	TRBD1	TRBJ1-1	CSVLGQGGTEAFF
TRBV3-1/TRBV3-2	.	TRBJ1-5	CASSQQANQPQHF
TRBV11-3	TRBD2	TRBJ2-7	CASSLGESGSSNEQYF
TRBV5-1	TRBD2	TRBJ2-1	CASSLSGGRARNEQFF
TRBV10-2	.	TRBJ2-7	CASRLEDASYEQYF
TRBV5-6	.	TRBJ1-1	CASSLKPGNTEAFF
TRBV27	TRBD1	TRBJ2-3	CASSRQGEDTQYF
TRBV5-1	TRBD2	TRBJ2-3	CASSLYGPSGGSFSDTQYF
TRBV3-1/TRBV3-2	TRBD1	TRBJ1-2	CASSQGVMGQGRPGFGYTF
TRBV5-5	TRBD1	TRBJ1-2	CASSLAGTAPSYGYTF
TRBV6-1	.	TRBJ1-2	CASSETDGRYGYTF